This T cell receptor (beta chain) was sequenced for a study of cytomegalovirus exposure and HLA in healthy donors. Whole-study results and caveats: CMV serostatus was the only recorded immune exposure for donors. Rarity marked most TCR sequences, yet some public TCRs occurred in many donors.

The table lists this clone with a count of one. Antigen unknown. The PCR employed 60 Vbeta primers together with 13 Jbeta primers. Profiled with immunoSEQ multiplex PCR; TCRdb holds only in-frame clones, not every one. The sample holds 150,000 to 200,000 clones; 80% are singletons and the top ten take 1.9%. The TCR originated in a woman aged 25-40 years in good health and CMV-seronegative. The sample taken for sequencing was PBMCs.

The CDR3 nucleotides read TGTGCCAGCAGCGGTCCTTCCTACGAGCAGTACTTC. As protein: CASSGPSYEQYF. The chain employs TRBV9 and TRBJ2-7; D gene ambiguous. The V gene lost 3 bases and the J gene lost 1 base, with 5 bases spanning the gap. The CDR3 consists of 12 residues. Germline CDR1 SGDLS, CDR2 YYNGEE.